Shown below are 21 T cell receptor beta chains from a single sample sequenced in a study of memory CD4+ T cells and cytomegalovirus serostatus. The sort gate was single viable CD3+CD4+CD8-CD45RO+ cells for memory CD4+ T cells. Generated by immunoSEQ multiplex PCR, the TCRdb table keeps only in-frame clones and is missing some. The sample includes about 80,000 clones, 80% of them seen just once. The sample consisted of memory CD4+ T cells from blood. All receptors come from an adult in good health and CMV-seronegative.

J is TRBJ2-7 and V is TRBV28; D is unclear. CDR3 size: 11 residues. From germline, CDR1 is MDHEN and CDR2 SYDVKM. V lost 5 bases to trimming and J lost 5 bases, with 7 bases between them. The CDR3 reads CASSTQNEQYF. The CDR3 region has the DNA TGTGCCAGCAGTACCCAGAACGAGCAGTACTTC.

This clone is deemed medium-sized. CDR3 amino acids: CASSRVQGSGYEQYF. The CDR3 region has the DNA TGCGCCAGCAGCCGAGTACAGGGTTCGGGCTACGAGCAGTACTTC. The chain employs TRBV4-1 and TRBJ2-7; D is perhaps TRBD1 (6 bases). V shed 4 bases and J shed 3 bases, with 16 bases lying between them. Germline CDR1 is MGHRA and CDR2 is YSYEKL. This CDR3 spans 15 amino acids.

This sequence joins TRBV5-5 and TRBJ2-7; D might be TRBD1 (7 bases). The CDR3 runs to 16 residues. The V gene's germline CDR1 is SGHKS and CDR2 YYEKEE (reference sequence). V shed 0 bases and J shed 5 bases, with 18 bases lying between them. Here the CDR3 DNA reads TGTGCCAGCAGCTTGGTTGTCCAGGGGGGAAGCCACGAGCAGTACTTC. It encodes CASSLVVQGGSHEQYF.

This chain links TRBV4-3 with TRBJ2-3, with unresolved D. Germline CDR1 and CDR2: LGHNA and YSLEER. The CDR3 spans 11 residues. Trimming shortened V by 4 bases and J by 5 bases, and 4 bases separated the two germline ends. The CDR3 bases are TGCGCCAGCAGCCGCCAAGATACGCAGTATTTT. Translation: CASSRQDTQYF.

CDR3 protein: CASSSTGGTEAFF. The DNA of the CDR3 is TGTGCCAGCAGCTCGACAGGGGGCACTGAAGCTTTCTTT. J is TRBJ1-1 and V is TRBV9, with 9 bases that match TRBD1. The V gene's germline CDR1 is SGDLS and CDR2 YYNGEE. With V trimmed by 4 bases and J by 4 bases, 2 bases remained unmatched. The CDR3 extends over 13 amino acids.

The J gene is TRBJ2-7, the V gene TRBV6-5; 7 bases match TRBD2. V shed 0 bases, J shed 3 bases, and the junction held 8 bases outside the gene matches. Germline V CDR1 and CDR2: MNHEY, SVGAGI. This CDR3 is 16 amino acids long. This CDR3 reads CASSYSISGGDYEQYF. The CDR3 nucleotides are TGTGCCAGCAGTTACTCGATAAGTGGGGGGGACTACGAGCAGTACTTC.

The CDR3 DNA reads as TGTGCCAGCAGCTTAGTGGCTAGCGGGGTTGGTCTTATCAATGAGCAGTTCTTC. It translates to CASSLVASGVGLINEQFF. V and J are TRBV7-2 and TRBJ2-1, with TRBD2 matching over 9 bases. Unmatched junction bases numbered 13, after V lost 1 base and J lost 6 bases. Germline V CDR1 and CDR2: SGHTA, FQGNSA. The CDR3 is 18 amino acids.

The V call is TRBV7-2, the J call TRBJ2-7; tentative D call: TRBD1 (6 bases). The V end lost 5 bases, the J end lost 3 bases, and 11 bases lay between the germline ends. This CDR3 spans 13 amino acids. Germline lookup yields CDR1 SGHTA and CDR2 FQGNSA. CDR3: CASSADRDYEQYF. CDR3 bases: TGTGCCAGCAGCGCGGACAGAGACTACGAGCAGTACTTC.

The sample holds one count of this clone. The chain is built from TRBV6-4 and TRBJ2-5, with D possibly called TRBD1 or TRBD2 (5 bases each). The CDR3 totals 14 residues. Per germline, CDR1 MRHNA and CDR2 SNTAGT. The V gene lost 0 bases and the J gene lost 7 bases, with 12 bases spanning the gap. CDR3 protein: CASSDSGTSGTQYF. The CDR3 DNA reads as TGTGCCAGCAGTGACTCCGGGACCTCCGGGACCCAGTACTTC.

This chain connects TRBV7-9 to TRBJ1-2; 7 bases line up with TRBD1. Germline values: CDR1 SEHNR, CDR2 FQNEAQ (reference sequence). The J segment lost 5 bases and the V segment lost 5 bases, leaving 5 bases of the junction unmatched. The CDR3 extends over 13 amino acids. CDR3 sequence (DNA): TGTGCCAGCAGCCCTGGGACAGCATATGGCTACACCTTC. As protein: CASSPGTAYGYTF.

This clone appeared a few times. The V gene is TRBV4-1, the J gene TRBJ1-1; D unresolved. V lost 0 bases to trimming and J lost 4 bases, with 6 bases between them. This CDR3 region has 13 residues. CDR1 MGHRA and CDR2 YSYEKL come from the germline V gene. CDR3: CASSQDWTTEAFF. The CDR3 DNA reads as TGCGCCAGCAGCCAAGATTGGACCACTGAAGCTTTCTTT.

CDR3 residues: CAWTLGGVSNEQFF. The DNA for the CDR3 is TGTGCCTGGACCCTAGGGGGGGTGTCTAATGAGCAGTTCTTC. The J gene is TRBJ2-1, the V gene TRBV30; possibly TRBD2 for D (7 bases). Between the trimmed V and J ends, which lost 4 bases and 7 bases, there was a span of 17 bases. CDR1 and CDR2 (germline): GTSNPN, SVGIG (reference sequence). The CDR3 extends over 14 amino acids.

As regards this clone: An end of the junction differs from the germline gene, which may be a read error. The chain combines TRBV7-7 with TRBJ1-5; D ambiguous. Germline lookup yields CDR1 SSHAT and CDR2 FNYEAQ (reference sequence). The CDR3 covers 16 residues. The CDR3 sequence is CASSLSWNGGYQPQHF. CDR3 nucleotides: TGTGCTAGCAGCTTATCTTGGAATGGCGGTTATCAGCCCCAGCATTTT.

The rearrangement links TRBV5-1 to TRBJ1-6; D is perhaps TRBD1 (5 bases). Looked up from germline, CDR1 is SGHRS and CDR2 is YFSETQ. V lost 4 bases to trimming and J lost 10 bases, with 12 bases between them. This CDR3 contains 13 residues. Written as DNA, the CDR3 is TGCGCCAGCAGCGAGGGAGGGACGTCACCCCTCCACTTT. It translates to CASSEGGTSPLHF. The full variable domain, rest sourced from reference TRBV5-1 and TRBJ1-6, is KAGVTQTPRYLIKTRGQQVTLSCSPISGHRSVSWYQQTPGQGLQFLFEYFSETQRNKGNFPGRFSGRQFSNSRSEMNVSTLELGDSALYLCASSEGGTSPLHFGNGTRLTVT.

To note about this clone: The junction departs from the called germline gene at one end, perhaps through a read error. CDR3: CASSKGGGLENPEAFF. As DNA, the CDR3 is TGTGCCAGTTCTAAAGGGGGGGGACTGGAGAACCCTGAAGCTTTCTTT. The chain joins TRBV6-6 to TRBJ1-1; a weak D match, TRBD1 (6 bases). The germline CDR1 and CDR2 sequences are MNHNY and SVGAGI (reference sequence). This CDR3 is built from 16 residues.

The chain recombines TRBV7-2 with TRBJ2-5; 12 bases match TRBD2. V lost 1 base to trimming and J lost 4 bases; unmatched junction nucleotides: 10. The CDR3 runs to 18 residues. Germline V gene data show CDR1 as SGHTA and CDR2 as FQGNSA. The CDR3 protein is CASSLVGLAGPYGETQYF. CDR3 DNA sequence: TGTGCCAGCAGCTTAGTCGGACTAGCGGGGCCCTATGGAGAGACCCAGTACTTC.

The chain is built from TRBV5-1 and TRBJ1-5; perhaps TRBD1 as D (6 bases). Trimming cost V 4 bases and J 4 bases, with 12 bases left between them. CDR1 and CDR2 from the germline V gene are SGHRS and YFSETQ. This CDR3 has 14 residues. CDR3 coding DNA: TGCGCCAGCAGCCCAGGGGTTCTAAATCAGCCCCAGCATTTT. It encodes CASSPGVLNQPQHF. Full variable domain (remainder filled in from reference TRBV5-1 and TRBJ1-5): KAGVTQTPRYLIKTRGQQVTLSCSPISGHRSVSWYQQTPGQGLQFLFEYFSETQRNKGNFPGRFSGRQFSNSRSEMNVSTLELGDSALYLCASSPGVLNQPQHFGDGTRLSIL.

The V gene is TRBV18, the J gene TRBJ1-1; TRBD1 matches 7 bases. Germline CDR1 reads KGHSH; CDR2 reads LQKENI. There are 13 residues in the CDR3. Trimming at V came to 7 bases and at J to 2 bases, leaving 4 bases not matched to a gene. CDR3 region: CASLQGFNTEAFF. Written as DNA, the CDR3 is TGTGCCAGCTTACAGGGGTTTAACACTGAAGCTTTCTTT.

The genes are TRBV11-2 and TRBJ1-6, with D possibly matching TRBD1 (5 bases). Germline lookup yields CDR1 SGHAT and CDR2 FQNNGV. The CDR3 length is 19 residues. V lost 4 bases and J 5 bases, leaving 24 bases between the germline ends. CDR3 coding DNA: TGTGCCAGCAGCTCGGAGCAGGGACGGAGAACCTATAATAATTCACCCCTCCACTTT. The encoded protein is CASSSEQGRRTYNNSPLHF.

The V and J genes are TRBV7-9 and TRBJ2-7; possibly TRBD1 for D (6 bases). V was shortened by 0 bases and J by 2 bases, with 8 bases between the two germline ends. This CDR3 has 14 amino acids. Germline V CDR1 and CDR2: SEHNR, FQNEAQ (reference sequence). CDR3 loop: CASSLAGTTYEQYF. Here the CDR3 DNA reads TGTGCCAGCAGCTTAGCCGGGACAACCTACGAGCAGTACTTC.

This clone was seen a few times. The rearrangement links TRBV5-1 to TRBJ2-7; D ambiguous. Between the trimmed V and J ends, which lost 0 bases and 6 bases, there was a span of 13 bases. This CDR3 has 14 residues. Looked up from germline, CDR1 is SGHRS and CDR2 is YFSETQ. The CDR3 DNA reads TGCGCCAGCAGCTTGGAGGTGGATTTGGGCGAGCAGTACTTC. Protein sequence: CASSLEVDLGEQYF.